This TCR beta chain was recorded in a study of CD8+ T cells in alopecia areata. Overall study context: Percent affected scalp area, the SALT score, rated treated patients' severity.

The treatment was: oral pan-JAK inhibitor, 5-10 mg twice daily. This CDR3 is built from 14 residues. Germline values: CDR1 MNHEY, CDR2 SVGAGI. The V end lost 4 bases, the J end lost 3 bases, and 13 bases lay between the germline ends. Following RNA extraction, reverse transcription yielded cDNA that acted as the sequencing template. Clones were read by immunoSEQ multiplex PCR, and TCRdb kept only the in-frame ones, dropping some. The sample holds approximately 220,000 clones, more than 30% seen once. The chain carries TRBV6-5 and TRBJ2-7, with D possibly TRBD1 on 5 matching bases. This receptor was identified in a human donor with alopecia areata. The source material was CD4+ T cells sorted from blood, sampled between weeks 30 and 35, from a patient treated with tofacitinib. CDR3 DNA sequence: TGTGCCAGCAGTTTTCGACAGCCAGTCTACGAGCAGTACTTC. It translates to CASSFRQPVYEQYF.